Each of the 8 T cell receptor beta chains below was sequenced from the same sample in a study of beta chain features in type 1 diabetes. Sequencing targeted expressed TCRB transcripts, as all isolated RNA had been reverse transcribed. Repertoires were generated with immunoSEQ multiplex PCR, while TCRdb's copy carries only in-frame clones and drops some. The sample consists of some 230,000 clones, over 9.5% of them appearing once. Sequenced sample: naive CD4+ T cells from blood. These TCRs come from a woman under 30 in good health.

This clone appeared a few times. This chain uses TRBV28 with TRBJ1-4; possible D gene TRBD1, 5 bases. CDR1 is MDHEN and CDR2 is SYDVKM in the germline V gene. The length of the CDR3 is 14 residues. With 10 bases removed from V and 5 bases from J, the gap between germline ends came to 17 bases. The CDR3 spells CATLTPGSNEKLFF. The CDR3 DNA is TGTGCCACCTTAACTCCAGGGTCAAATGAAAAACTGTTTTTT.

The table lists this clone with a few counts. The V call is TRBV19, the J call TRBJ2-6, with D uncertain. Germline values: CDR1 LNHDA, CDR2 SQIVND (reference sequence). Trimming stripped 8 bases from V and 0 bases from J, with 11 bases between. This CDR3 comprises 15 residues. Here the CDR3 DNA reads TGTGCCAGTGAGAAGATACCCTCTGGGGCCAACGTCCTGACTTTC. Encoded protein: CASEKIPSGANVLTF.

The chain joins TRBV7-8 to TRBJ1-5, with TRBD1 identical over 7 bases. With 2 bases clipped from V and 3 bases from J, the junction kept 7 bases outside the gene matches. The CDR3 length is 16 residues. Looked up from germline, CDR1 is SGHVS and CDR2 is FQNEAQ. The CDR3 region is CASSLFYRGTNQPQHF. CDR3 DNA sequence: TGTGCCAGCAGCTTATTTTACAGGGGAACCAATCAGCCCCAGCATTTT. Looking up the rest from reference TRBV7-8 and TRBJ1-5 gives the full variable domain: GAGVSQSPRYKVAKRGQDVALRCDPISGHVSLFWYQQALGQGPEFLTYFQNEAQLDKSGLPSDRFFAERPEGSVSTLKIQRTQQEDSAVYLCASSLFYRGTNQPQHFGDGTRLSIL.

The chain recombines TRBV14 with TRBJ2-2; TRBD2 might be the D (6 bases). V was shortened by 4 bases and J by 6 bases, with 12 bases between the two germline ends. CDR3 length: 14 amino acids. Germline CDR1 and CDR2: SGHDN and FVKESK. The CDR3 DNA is TGTGCCAGCAGCCCTAGACTAGTACCCGGGGAGCTGTTTTTT. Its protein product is CASSPRLVPGELFF.

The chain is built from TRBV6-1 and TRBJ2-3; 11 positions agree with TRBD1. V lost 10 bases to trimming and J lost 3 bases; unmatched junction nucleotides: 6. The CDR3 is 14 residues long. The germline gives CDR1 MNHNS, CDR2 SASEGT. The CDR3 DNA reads TGTGCCATGGGACAGGGGGTTCGGACAGATACGCAGTATTTT. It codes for CAMGQGVRTDTQYF.

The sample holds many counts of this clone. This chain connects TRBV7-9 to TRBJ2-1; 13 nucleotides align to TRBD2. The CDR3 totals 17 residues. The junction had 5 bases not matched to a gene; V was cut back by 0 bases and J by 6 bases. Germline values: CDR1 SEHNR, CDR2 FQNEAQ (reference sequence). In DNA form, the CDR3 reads TGTGCCAGCAGCTTAGCGGGACTAGCGGGGCCCGGCAATGAGCAGTTCTTC. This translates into CASSLAGLAGPGNEQFF.

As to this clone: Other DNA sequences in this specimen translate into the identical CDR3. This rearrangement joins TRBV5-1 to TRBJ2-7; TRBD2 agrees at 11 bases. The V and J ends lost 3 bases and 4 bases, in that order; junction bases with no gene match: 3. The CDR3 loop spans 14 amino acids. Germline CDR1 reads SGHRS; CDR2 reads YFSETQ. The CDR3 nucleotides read TGCGCCAGCAGCTCCACTAGCGGGGGTTACGAGCAGTACTTC. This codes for CASSSTSGGYEQYF.

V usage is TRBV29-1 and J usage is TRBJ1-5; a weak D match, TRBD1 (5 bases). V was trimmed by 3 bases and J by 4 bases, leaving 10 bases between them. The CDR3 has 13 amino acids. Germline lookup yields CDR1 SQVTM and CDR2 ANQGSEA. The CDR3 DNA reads TGCAGCGTTGACTCTGGGGCTAATCAGCCCCAGCATTTT. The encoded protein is CSVDSGANQPQHF.